This T cell receptor beta chain came from a study of CD8 T cells in ankylosing spondylitis. Study observations and caveats: Reactive arthritis synovial fluid and blood previously showed some of these motif variants. Blood of patients with ankylosing spondylitis appeared to be characterized by a TCR beta motif of 8 or 9 highly homologous variants. Disease-linked clones had a CD8+ phenotype and relatively low frequency in peripheral blood. Reported data indicate significant enrichment of disease-linked clones within matched ankylosing spondylitis synovial fluid.

Trimming pared 0 bases from V and 7 bases from J, leaving 9 bases between. Germline V lookup: CDR1 SEHNR, CDR2 FQNEAQ (reference sequence). The CDR3 contains 14 residues. A word on this clonotype: Antigen specificity is unknown.

TCRdb passed the 5' RACE reads through MiXCR, listing each CDR3 protein once. The sample lists under 450,000 distinct CDR3 sequences; roughly 18% were seen once. The V call is TRBV7-9, the J call TRBJ1-4; tentatively, D is TRBD1 (6 bases). The source material was blood, either unsorted or a sorted T cell fraction (not recorded which). The receptor comes from a male donor with ankylosing spondylitis. CDR3 residues: CASSLARGGEKLFF. DNA for the CDR3: TGTGCCAGCAGCTTAGCCAGGGGCGGTGAAAAACTGTTTTTT.